The rows below give T cell receptor beta chains drawn from one sample of a study of blood T cells in healthy people across ages. TCRdb called the 5' RACE reads again in MiXCR, with one record for every CDR3 protein. Here the sample spans hundreds of thousands of distinct CDR3 sequences, about 21% being singletons. Material for sequencing was blood. All receptors derive from a man in his 70s in good health. The conserved cysteine and the conserved F or W are not part of the CDR3 here. A D gene is named only where the DNA matches it firmly.

j_call: TRBJ2-1; v_call: TRBV5-1; d_call: NA; cdr3_aa: ASSSTRTTYNEQF
j_call: TRBJ2-4; v_call: TRBV5-1; d_call: NA; cdr3_aa: ASSPTSSKNIQY
j_call: TRBJ2-3; v_call: TRBV19; d_call: NA; cdr3_aa: ASSINVADTQY
j_call: TRBJ2-7; v_call: TRBV9; d_call: NA; cdr3_aa: ASSGGSGGSYEQY
j_call: TRBJ2-5; v_call: TRBV5-1; d_call: TRBD2; cdr3_aa: ASSATSGRAETQY
j_call: TRBJ2-7; v_call: TRBV27; d_call: TRBD2; cdr3_aa: ASRKGAVGFGGGSYEQY
j_call: NA; v_call: TRBV28; d_call: NA; cdr3_aa: ASTTTAEGSYEQY
j_call: TRBJ1-4; v_call: TRBV30; d_call: NA; cdr3_aa: AWGFEKLF
j_call: TRBJ2-5; v_call: TRBV5-1; d_call: TRBD2; cdr3_aa: ASSLGTSGGQETQY
j_call: TRBJ2-7; v_call: TRBV5-1; d_call: NA; cdr3_aa: ASSLVLAEPYEQY
j_call: TRBJ1-1; v_call: TRBV5-1; d_call: TRBD1; cdr3_aa: ASYPTGVNTEAF
j_call: NA; v_call: TRBV6-2/TRBV6-3; d_call: NA; cdr3_aa: ASSYSTLASDEQY
j_call: TRBJ1-1; v_call: TRBV7-2; d_call: NA; cdr3_aa: ASALGGARTEAF
j_call: NA; v_call: TRBV7-8; d_call: TRBD1; cdr3_aa: ASSLLKGQGYNEQF
j_call: TRBJ2-3; v_call: TRBV5-1; d_call: NA; cdr3_aa: ASSLFGSVGTDTQY
j_call: NA; v_call: TRBV29-1; d_call: TRBD2; cdr3_aa: SVGNSGRADNEQF
j_call: TRBJ1-2; v_call: TRBV5-1; d_call: NA; cdr3_aa: ASSLSSRTNYGYT
j_call: TRBJ2-7; v_call: TRBV28; d_call: NA; cdr3_aa: ASSQDKQGSPYEQY
j_call: TRBJ2-1; v_call: TRBV20-1; d_call: NA; cdr3_aa: SAREGDPYRNEQF
j_call: TRBJ2-3; v_call: TRBV7-2; d_call: TRBD2; cdr3_aa: ASSLWTSSTDTQY
j_call: TRBJ2-1; v_call: TRBV14; d_call: TRBD1; cdr3_aa: ASSQERVQGGEQF
j_call: TRBJ2-7; v_call: TRBV6-1; d_call: NA; cdr3_aa: ASSEGGPYELY
j_call: TRBJ2-1; v_call: TRBV7-8; d_call: NA; cdr3_aa: ASSGAESSYNEQF
j_call: TRBJ1-1; v_call: TRBV21-1; d_call: NA; cdr3_aa: ASSKDRNTEAF
j_call: TRBJ2-2; v_call: TRBV27; d_call: NA; cdr3_aa: ASSLLRGELF
j_call: TRBJ2-5; v_call: TRBV12-3/TRBV12-4; d_call: TRBD1; cdr3_aa: ASSSGGAVQETQY
j_call: TRBJ2-5; v_call: TRBV9; d_call: TRBD2; cdr3_aa: ASSASRGLAGGETQY
j_call: TRBJ2-1; v_call: TRBV3-1; d_call: TRBD2; cdr3_aa: ASSPGPAGNNEQF
j_call: NA; v_call: TRBV14; d_call: NA; cdr3_aa: ASSQDFGLLGTQY
j_call: TRBJ2-5; v_call: TRBV6-6; d_call: TRBD2; cdr3_aa: AGGPAGVRETQY
j_call: TRBJ2-7; v_call: TRBV9; d_call: NA; cdr3_aa: ASSPSDGYEQY
j_call: TRBJ2-2; v_call: TRBV10-2; d_call: TRBD2; cdr3_aa: ATGLAGGGTGELF
j_call: TRBJ2-5; v_call: TRBV29-1; d_call: TRBD1; cdr3_aa: SDLRDRQETQY
j_call: TRBJ2-3; v_call: TRBV5-6; d_call: TRBD2; cdr3_aa: ASSLTAGGRTDTQY
j_call: TRBJ2-1; v_call: TRBV5-1; d_call: TRBD2; cdr3_aa: ASSATGTSRLNEQF
j_call: TRBJ2-2; v_call: TRBV20-1; d_call: TRBD1; cdr3_aa: GADRGAGELF
j_call: TRBJ1-1; v_call: TRBV29-1; d_call: TRBD1; cdr3_aa: SVVLGQGGGEAF
j_call: TRBJ2-1; v_call: TRBV12-3/TRBV12-4; d_call: NA; cdr3_aa: ASSNKGSGQF
j_call: TRBJ1-1; v_call: TRBV7-8; d_call: NA; cdr3_aa: ASSLGPGENTEAF
j_call: NA; v_call: TRBV3-1; d_call: TRBD1; cdr3_aa: ASSSYRGRDNEQF
j_call: TRBJ2-7; v_call: TRBV10-3; d_call: NA; cdr3_aa: AIRVGGNYEQY
j_call: NA; v_call: TRBV11-2; d_call: NA; cdr3_aa: ASSYADYEQY
j_call: TRBJ1-1; v_call: TRBV3-1; d_call: NA; cdr3_aa: ASSQRRGIEAF
j_call: TRBJ2-1; v_call: TRBV11-2; d_call: TRBD2; cdr3_aa: ASSLRGGRATNEQF
j_call: NA; v_call: TRBV14; d_call: NA; cdr3_aa: ASSQVAKMNYEQY